This record covers a single T cell receptor beta chain. This record comes from a study of blood T cell repertoires in COVID-19. Study background: Donors in the United States, Italy and Spain gave samples during acute or convalescent COVID-19.

Trimming took off 5 bases at V and 8 bases at J, with 9 bases between the two ends. The length of the CDR3 is 10 residues. CDR1 SQVTM and CDR2 ANQGSEA come from the germline V gene. Followed over time, Seattle patients had been enrolled while infection was active. Authors' methods: Amplification of reference gene primers provided the estimated nucleated cell counts. TCRdb keeps only in-frame clones here, not all; method: immunoSEQ multiplex PCR. The D gene and trimming were derived from the DNA, and the V and J assignments and clone size from that table. The table shows roughly 69,000 clones, with roughly 80% occurring only once.

The sequencing sample was made of peripheral blood. This chain connects TRBV29-1 to TRBJ1-2; unclear D gene. The receptor was derived from a man between 50 and 59 years old with COVID-19, enrolled during active disease. As DNA, the CDR3 is TGCAGCGTTTTTATACAGGGCTACACCTTC. This sequence encodes CSVFIQGYTF.